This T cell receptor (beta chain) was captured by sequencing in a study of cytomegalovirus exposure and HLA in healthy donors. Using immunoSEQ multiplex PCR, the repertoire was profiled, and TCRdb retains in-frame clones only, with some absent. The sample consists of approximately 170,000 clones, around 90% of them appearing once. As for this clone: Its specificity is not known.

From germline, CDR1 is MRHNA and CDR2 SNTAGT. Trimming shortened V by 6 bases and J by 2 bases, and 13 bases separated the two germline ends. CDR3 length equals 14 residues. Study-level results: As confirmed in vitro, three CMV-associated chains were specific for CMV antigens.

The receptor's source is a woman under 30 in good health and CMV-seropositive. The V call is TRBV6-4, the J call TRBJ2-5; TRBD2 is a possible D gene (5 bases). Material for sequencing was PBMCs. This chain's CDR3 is CASSGLKQQETQYF. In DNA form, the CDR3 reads TGTGCCAGCAGCGGACTCAAGCAACAAGAGACCCAGTACTTC.